These 18 T cell receptor beta chains were all obtained from the same sample, sequenced in a study of T-cell memory formation after mild COVID-19. From the 5' RACE reads, TCRdb called clonotypes with MiXCR, one entry per CDR3 protein. The sample lists around 390,000 distinct CDR3 sequences, more than 15% occurring once. The sequenced material came from PBMCs or a T cell subset sorted from them (not recorded which). The receptor set was obtained from a man between 18 and 35 years old who had mild COVID-19 (a few samples of this study predate the infection). Cell type and time point are not known.

This clonotype was recorded a few times. V and J are TRBV9 and TRBJ1-2; D unclear. Trimming took off 3 bases at V and 7 bases at J, with 19 bases between the two ends. Germline V gene sequence: CDR1 SGDLS, CDR2 YYNGEE. This CDR3 comprises 15 residues. In DNA form, the CDR3 reads TGTGCCAGCAGCGGCCCTACGGCAAGGGAGGCTGGCTACACCTTC. It specifies CASSGPTAREAGYTF.

The chain employs TRBV20-1 and TRBJ2-3; D uncertain. The CDR3 is 12 residues long. With 6 bases removed from V and 1 base from J, the gap between germline ends came to 8 bases. Germline lookup yields CDR1 DFQATT and CDR2 SNEGSKA (reference sequence). CDR3 DNA: TGCAGTGCGGCGCCCGGCACAGATACGCAGTATTTT. This gives the protein CSAAPGTDTQYF.

This clonotype occurred a few times. This sequence joins TRBV4-1 and TRBJ2-7, with D perhaps assigned TRBD1 or TRBD2 (5 bases each). CDR1 is MGHRA and CDR2 is YSYEKL in the germline V gene. The CDR3 extends over 14 amino acids. Trimming cost V 1 base and J 6 bases, with 13 bases left between them. CDR3: CASSQGGVVSEQYV. CDR3 bases: TGCGCCAGCAGCCAAGGAGGGGTGGTTAGCGAGCAGTACGTC.

This clonotype has only a few counts. The rearrangement uses TRBV6-5 and TRBJ2-7, with no clear D. This CDR3 comprises 11 residues. The V and J ends lost 2 bases and 3 bases respectively, with 2 bases between them. Germline V gene sequence: CDR1 MNHEY, CDR2 SVGAGI. The CDR3 here is CASSYLYEQYF. The DNA of the CDR3 is TGTGCCAGCAGTTACCTCTACGAGCAGTACTTC.

In its sample, this clonotype was seen many times. The V call is TRBV7-2, the J call TRBJ2-4, with TRBD2 matching over 12 bases. The CDR3 length is 16 residues. V lost 5 bases to trimming and J lost 2 bases; unmatched junction nucleotides: 4. Germline V gene data show CDR1 as SGHTA and CDR2 as FQGNSA. DNA of the CDR3: TGTGCCAGCAGCCTGACTAGCGGGGGCTCCAAAAACATTCAGTACTTC. It is translated as CASSLTSGGSKNIQYF.

The table lists this clonotype with a few counts. The chain links TRBV12-3 or TRBV12-4 to TRBJ2-5; the match to TRBD2 covers 8 bases. Unmatched junction bases numbered 3, after V lost 5 bases and J lost 1 base. The CDR3 consists of 14 residues. Written as DNA, the CDR3 is TGTGCCAGCAGTCGACTAGCGCTCCAAGAGACCCAGTACTTC. The encoded protein is CASSRLALQETQYF.

The rearrangement uses TRBV7-3 and TRBJ2-1; D remains unclear. The germline V gene encodes CDR1 SGHTA and CDR2 FQGTGA. Trimming took 3 bases from V and 8 from J, leaving 17 bases between them. The CDR3 is made up of 15 amino acids. The CDR3 is CASSFGYGSLYEQFF. For the CDR3, the DNA is TGTGCCAGCAGCTTCGGGTACGGGTCCTTATATGAGCAGTTCTTC. Based on the CDR3 plus reference TRBV7-3 and TRBJ2-1, the full variable domain is GAGVSQTPSNKVTEKGKYVELRCDPISGHTALYWYRQSLGQGPEFLIYFQGTGAADDSGLPNDRFFAVRPEGSVSTLKIQRTERGDSAVYLCASSFGYGSLYEQFFGPGTRLTVL.

This clonotype has just a few counts. The chain is built from TRBV5-1 and TRBJ1-4; possible D gene TRBD1, 5 bases. This CDR3 has 14 amino acids. Germline V gives CDR1 SGHRS, CDR2 YFSETQ. With 0 bases removed from V and 7 bases from J, the gap between germline ends came to 10 bases. CDR3 nucleotides: TGCGCCAGCAGCTTGGGAGGGGCAGGTGAAAAACTGTTTTTT. It encodes CASSLGGAGEKLFF.

Here the CDR3 reads CASSKGQGALQETQYF. The CDR3 DNA sequence: TGCGCCAGCAGCAAGGGACAGGGGGCCCTCCAAGAGACCCAGTACTTC. The V and J genes are TRBV4-1 and TRBJ2-5; 12 bases are a match to TRBD1. Germline lookup yields CDR1 MGHRA and CDR2 YSYEKL. J was trimmed by 1 base and V by 5 bases; bases with no gene match: 5. The length of the CDR3 is 16 residues.

The rearrangement joins TRBV29-1 to TRBJ2-6; D is undetermined. CDR3 length: 17 residues. Germline V CDR1 and CDR2: SQVTM, ANQGSEA. V lost 1 base to trimming and J lost 0 bases, with 13 bases between them. The CDR3 DNA follows: TGCAGCGTTGAAGTTCGAGGCGGCAGCTCTGGGGCCAACGTCCTGACTTTC. The encoded protein is CSVEVRGGSSGANVLTF.

This clonotype was counted between two and nine times. This chain joins TRBV6-2 or TRBV6-3 and TRBJ2-7, with TRBD2 as a possible D gene (5 bases). V was cut by 4 bases and J by 9 bases, with 13 bases left in between. This CDR3 region has 12 residues. Germline V gene lookup returns CDR1 MNHEY and CDR2 SVGEGT. The DNA of the CDR3 is TGTGCCAGCAGTTCCCGTGGAGGTGGGCAGTACGTC. This sequence encodes CASSSRGGGQYV.

The sample holds a few counts of this clonotype. The gene calls are TRBV6-2 or TRBV6-3 and TRBJ2-5; TRBD1 is a possible D gene (6 bases). V was pared by 5 bases and J by 2 bases, with 15 bases between. Germline CDR1 reads MNHEY; CDR2 reads SVGEGT. The CDR3 sequence is 15 residues long. CDR3 sequence reads: CASSTWTEVQETQYF. The CDR3 nucleotides read TGTGCCAGCAGTACATGGACAGAAGTGCAAGAGACCCAGTACTTC.

The rearrangement links TRBV7-2 to TRBJ2-1; TRBD1 might be the D (5 bases). This CDR3 spans 16 amino acids. V lost 4 bases, J lost 7 bases, and 20 bases lay in between. Germline V CDR1 and CDR2: SGHTA, FQGNSA. Written as DNA, the CDR3 is TGTGCCAGCAGCTGGCGGCCGGACAACCTAGGAAATGAGCAGTTCTTC. Its translation: CASSWRPDNLGNEQFF.

This clonotype was seen a single time. The chain has TRBV3-1 and TRBJ2-7; TRBD2 is a possible D gene (5 bases). Germline V lookup: CDR1 LGHDT, CDR2 YNNKEL (reference sequence). The CDR3 loop spans 13 amino acids. Trimming took off 1 base at V and 4 bases at J, with 8 bases between the two ends. In nucleotides, the CDR3 is TGTGCCAGCAGCCAAGCGCCGGGGTACGAGCAGTACTTC. It is translated as CASSQAPGYEQYF.

The chain combines TRBV6-1 with TRBJ2-4; 10 positions match TRBD2. CDR1 MNHNS and CDR2 SASEGT come from the germline V gene. The ends lost 7 bases at V and 7 bases at J; junction bases unmatched: 7. The CDR3 loop spans 14 amino acids. The CDR3 DNA is TGTGCCAGCAACCGAGCGGGGGGGCCGAACATTCAGTACTTC. As protein: CASNRAGGPNIQYF.

This chain's CDR3 is CASSLLGRAHEQYF. In DNA, the CDR3 is TGTGCCAGCAGTTTATTAGGCAGGGCCCACGAGCAGTACTTC. The rearrangement links TRBV27 to TRBJ2-7; D perhaps matches TRBD1 (5 bases). The CDR3 consists of 14 residues. V was pared by 1 base and J by 5 bases, with 12 bases between. Looked up from germline, CDR1 is MNHEY and CDR2 is SMNVEV (reference sequence).

The rearrangement joins TRBV3-1 to TRBJ2-7; 8 nucleotides agree with TRBD2. This CDR3 has 16 residues. Germline-derived CDR1 and CDR2 are LGHDT and YNNKEL (reference sequence). After removal of 4 bases from V and 2 bases from J, the junction contained 10 bases not matched to a gene. The CDR3 sequence: CASSPGAGGLAYEQYF. For the CDR3, the DNA is TGTGCCAGCAGCCCCGGGGCGGGGGGCTTGGCCTACGAGCAGTACTTC.

The gene calls are TRBV7-2 and TRBJ2-1; 12 nucleotides line up with TRBD2. Germline V gene sequence: CDR1 SGHTA, CDR2 FQGNSA. The CDR3 totals 13 residues. Trimming at V came to 8 bases and at J to 6 bases, leaving 2 bases not matched to a gene. Written as DNA, the CDR3 is TGTGCCAGCCGGACTAGCGGGGCCAATGAGCAGTTCTTC. It is translated as CASRTSGANEQFF.